These 21 T cell receptor beta chains came from one sample sequenced in a study of blood T cell repertoires in COVID-19. Repertoires were generated with immunoSEQ multiplex PCR, while TCRdb's copy carries only in-frame clones and drops some. Of 200,000 to 250,000 clones detected, approximately 89% appear once; the ten largest clones hold about 3.5%. Specimen: PBMCs or T cells enriched from blood (not recorded which). The receptors originated from a woman in her twenties or thirties who had been exposed to COVID-19.

The chain carries TRBV27 and TRBJ1-5, with 7 bases identical to TRBD1. V lost 5 bases, J lost 6 bases, and 4 bases stayed unmatched. The length of the CDR3 is 13 residues. Germline CDR1 reads MNHEY; CDR2 reads SMNVEV (reference sequence). CDR3 in DNA: TGTGCCAGCAGTGCAGGGGGTATTCAGCCCCAGCATTTT. Protein product: CASSAGGIQPQHF.

The rearrangement joins TRBV9 to TRBJ2-3; 8 positions match TRBD2. The CDR3 has 15 amino acids. J gave up 1 base and V 2 bases, and 3 bases lay outside the gene matches. Germline V lookup: CDR1 SGDLS, CDR2 YYNGEE. This CDR3 reads CASSVHSGGTDTQYF. The CDR3 DNA follows: TGTGCCAGCAGCGTCCATAGCGGGGGCACAGATACGCAGTATTTT.

This sequence joins TRBV7-3 and TRBJ1-1, with D perhaps matching TRBD1 (6 bases). V lost 2 bases to trimming and J lost 2 bases, with 9 bases between them. Looked up from germline, CDR1 is SGHTA and CDR2 is FQGTGA. This CDR3 has 14 residues. The CDR3 nucleotides are TGTGCCAGCAGCTTAGAGGGGGAAAACACTGAAGCTTTCTTT. Its translation: CASSLEGENTEAFF.

The gene calls are TRBV30 and TRBJ2-1; D is uncertain. The germline V and J ends were trimmed by 2 bases and 0 bases, with 14 bases remaining between them. The germline V gene has CDR1 GTSNPN and CDR2 SVGIG (reference sequence). The CDR3 consists of 16 residues. The CDR3 loop reads CAWSRSFMTSYNEQFF. The CDR3 region has the DNA TGTGCCTGGAGTCGTAGCTTTATGACCTCCTACAATGAGCAGTTCTTC.

The rearrangement uses TRBV20-1 and TRBJ1-2; the D is unclear. Germline CDR1 and CDR2: DFQATT and SNEGSKA (reference sequence). V was shortened by 1 base and J by 5 bases, with 5 bases between the two germline ends. The CDR3 is made up of 11 amino acids. The CDR3 loop is CSARAFYGYTF. In nucleotides, the CDR3 is TGCAGTGCTAGAGCCTTTTATGGCTACACCTTC.

The V call is TRBV7-9, the J call TRBJ2-5, with D unresolved. V lost 2 bases and J 5 bases, leaving 15 bases between the germline ends. The CDR3 has 15 residues. Germline loops: CDR1 SEHNR, CDR2 FQNEAQ (reference sequence). The CDR3 DNA follows: TGTGCCAGCAGCTTAAAGGCTGGAGAAAGGGAGACCCAGTACTTC. This encodes CASSLKAGERETQYF. The full variable domain, in which reference TRBV7-9 and TRBJ2-5 provide the parts outside the CDR3, is DTGVSQNPRHKITKRGQNVTFRCDPISEHNRLYWYRQTLGQGPEFLTYFQNEAQLEKSRLLSDRFSAERPKGSFSTLEIQRTEQGDSAMYLCASSLKAGERETQYFGPGTRLLVL.

This chain connects TRBV3-1 (or the pseudogene TRBV3-2) to TRBJ2-1; 7 bases fit TRBD2. Germline trimming cut 3 bases from V and 1 base from J; bases unmatched to any gene: 6. CDR1 LGHDT and CDR2 YNNKEL come from the germline V gene (reference sequence). This CDR3 is built from 16 residues. CDR3 amino acids: CASSQTGLHSYNEQFF. CDR3 sequence (DNA): TGTGCCAGCAGCCAGACGGGACTACATTCCTACAATGAGCAGTTCTTC.

The chain links TRBV19 to TRBJ2-7; the match to TRBD2 covers 11 bases. Unmatched junction bases numbered 5, after V lost 4 bases and J lost 3 bases. Germline values: CDR1 LNHDA, CDR2 SQIVND (reference sequence). CDR3 length: 15 amino acids. CDR3 amino acids: CASSTLAGAYYEQYF. The CDR3 DNA sequence: TGTGCCAGTAGTACACTAGCGGGGGCTTACTACGAGCAGTACTTC. The full variable domain, its missing parts supplied by reference TRBV19 and TRBJ2-7, is DGGITQSPKYLFRKEGQNVTLSCEQNLNHDAMYWYRQDPGQGLRLIYYSQIVNDFQKGDIAEGYSVSREKKESFPLTVTSAQKNPTAFYLCASSTLAGAYYEQYFGPGTRLTVT.

V usage is TRBV10-3 and J usage is TRBJ1-4; the match to TRBD1 covers 8 bases. The V gene's germline CDR1 is ENHRY and CDR2 SYGVKD. The CDR3 contains 15 residues. J lost 3 bases, V lost 6 bases, and 6 bases had no gene match. The CDR3 DNA reads TGTGCCATCAGCCTCGGGACAGGCCCTAATGAAAAACTGTTTTTT. Its protein is CAISLGTGPNEKLFF.

This clone has only a few counts. The chain links TRBV11-2 to TRBJ1-6; 7 nucleotides agree with TRBD1. Losses at the gene ends were 1 base for V and 7 bases for J; bases not matched to a gene: 4. The CDR3 has 15 amino acids. Germline-derived CDR1 and CDR2 are SGHAT and FQNNGV. The CDR3 protein is CASSLVWDRNSPLHF. The CDR3 DNA reads TGTGCCAGCAGCTTAGTATGGGACAGAAATTCACCCCTCCACTTT.

The V and J genes are TRBV7-6 and TRBJ2-5, with 9 bases fitting TRBD2. This CDR3 has 18 residues. V lost 2 bases to trimming and J lost 3 bases; unmatched junction nucleotides: 13. Germline V gives CDR1 SGHVS, CDR2 FNYEAQ. CDR3 amino acids: CASSLNHPLTSGKETQYF. CDR3 coding DNA: TGTGCCAGCAGCTTAAATCACCCCCTGACTAGCGGAAAAGAGACCCAGTACTTC. The full variable domain, rest sourced from reference TRBV7-6 and TRBJ2-5, is GAGVSQSPRYKVTKRGQDVALRCDPISGHVSLYWYRQALGQGPEFLTYFNYEAQQDKSGLPNDRFSAERPEGSISTLTIQRTEQRDSAMYRCASSLNHPLTSGKETQYFGPGTRLLVL.

The V and J genes are TRBV28 and TRBJ1-1; D not certain. The CDR3 loop spans 13 amino acids. V shed 6 bases and J shed 1 base, with 9 bases lying between them. CDR1 MDHEN and CDR2 SYDVKM come from the germline V gene. CDR3 sequence (DNA): TGTGCCAGCAGCCCCCCAGGGAACACTGAAGCTTTCTTT. Its translation: CASSPPGNTEAFF.

The V and J genes are TRBV9 and TRBJ2-1; 10 bases fit TRBD2. The CDR3 covers 16 residues. V gave up 4 bases and J gave up 5 bases; unmatched junction bases: 9. CDR1 and CDR2 from the germline V gene are SGDLS and YYNGEE. This chain's CDR3 is CASSLQREGLDNEQFF. Here the CDR3 DNA reads TGTGCCAGCAGCCTGCAGCGGGAGGGCCTTGACAATGAGCAGTTCTTC.

The chain carries TRBV2 and TRBJ2-5; 10 nucleotides line up with TRBD2. V trimming: 4 bases; J trimming: 7 bases; junction bases outside the gene matches: 9. This CDR3 has 15 amino acids. The germline CDR1 and CDR2 sequences are SNHLY and FYNNEI. The CDR3 DNA follows: TGTGCCAGCAGTGCACTAGCGGGAATAGGGGGGACCCAGTACTTC. Translating gives CASSALAGIGGTQYF.

The CDR3 bases are TGTGCCAGCAGCTTCGACAGGGTCGGTGGCTACACCTTC. It specifies CASSFDRVGGYTF. The chain recombines TRBV7-2 with TRBJ1-2, with TRBD1 identical over 7 bases. CDR3 length: 13 residues. CDR1 is SGHTA and CDR2 is FQGNSA in the germline V gene. The V and J ends lost 3 bases and 7 bases, in that order; junction bases with no gene match: 5.

The chain employs TRBV9 and TRBJ2-7; TRBD2 might be the D (5 bases). Deletions cut 0 bases from V and 0 bases from J, with 7 bases between. This CDR3 comprises 14 residues. Germline V gives CDR1 SGDLS, CDR2 YYNGEE. The CDR3 region is CASSVGAVSYEQYF. The CDR3 DNA reads TGTGCCAGCAGCGTAGGAGCGGTCTCCTACGAGCAGTACTTC.

The chain employs TRBV30 and TRBJ1-1; D unresolved. Germline CDR1 and CDR2: GTSNPN and SVGIG (reference sequence). V was clipped by 5 bases and J by 9 bases, with 13 bases between them. The CDR3 runs 11 residues. CDR3 coding DNA: TGTGCCTGGGGCCGGCTCGACAAAGCTTTCTTT. Translating it yields CAWGRLDKAFF.

The J gene is TRBJ2-1, the V gene TRBV11-2; 15 positions agree with TRBD2. The ends lost 4 bases at V and 7 bases at J; junction bases unmatched: 2. CDR1 and CDR2 (germline): SGHAT, FQNNGV. The CDR3 is made up of 15 amino acids. The CDR3 region is CASSSGLAGGNEQFF. The DNA of the CDR3 is TGTGCCAGCAGCTCCGGACTAGCGGGGGGGAATGAGCAGTTCTTC.

The V and J genes are TRBV7-6 and TRBJ2-1; D remains unclear. Deletions cut 4 bases from V and 5 bases from J, with 6 bases between. Germline CDR1 is SGHVS and CDR2 is FNYEAQ. This CDR3 comprises 12 residues. CDR3: CASSSPDNEQFF. CDR3 in DNA: TGTGCCAGCAGCTCACCGGACAATGAGCAGTTCTTC.

The V and J genes are TRBV12-5 and TRBJ2-2, with D possibly being TRBD1 (6 bases). The CDR3 runs to 18 residues. Between the trimmed V and J ends, which lost 2 bases and 5 bases, there was a span of 21 bases. The germline gives CDR1 LGHNT, CDR2 FRNRAP. CDR3 sequence: CASGLPQPGQMRTGELFF. The CDR3, as DNA: TGTGCTAGTGGTTTGCCACAACCGGGACAAATGAGGACCGGGGAGCTGTTTTTT. Full variable domain (missing parts from reference TRBV12-5 and TRBJ2-2): DARVTQTPRHKVTEMGQEVTMRCQPILGHNTVFWYRQTMMQGLELLAYFRNRAPLDDSGMPKDRFSAEMPDATLATLKIQPSEPRDSAVYFCASGLPQPGQMRTGELFFGEGSRLTVL.

This chain joins TRBV30 and TRBJ1-1; weak D call: TRBD1 (5 bases). Between the trimmed V and J ends, which lost 4 bases and 1 base, there was a span of 10 bases. CDR3 length: 13 amino acids. Germline V gives CDR1 GTSNPN, CDR2 SVGIG (reference sequence). CDR3 bases: TGTGCCTGGACCTCAGGGCAGAACACTGAAGCTTTCTTT. Protein: CAWTSGQNTEAFF.